A single sample gave rise to the 5 T cell receptor beta chains below, sequenced in a study of T cell responses to AZD1222 COVID-19 vaccine. Sequencing was performed with immunoSEQ multiplex PCR; in TCRdb, only in-frame clones are kept and a portion is missing. The top ten clones hold over 7% of a sample with roughly 110,000 clones, 92% of them seen once. The material sequenced was peripheral blood, taken 28 days after the second AZD1222 dose. These receptors came from an adult who received the AZD1222 COVID-19 vaccine.

The chain employs TRBV15 and TRBJ1-3, with 7 bases lining up with TRBD1. CDR1 is LNHNV and CDR2 is YYDKDF in the germline V gene (reference sequence). The CDR3 extends over 18 amino acids. V lost 1 base and J lost 0; bases outside the gene matches: 9. CDR3 amino acids: CATSRGAAGGLSGNTIYF. For the CDR3, the DNA is TGTGCCACCAGCAGAGGCGCGGCAGGGGGGCTCTCTGGAAACACCATATATTTT. The whole variable domain, remainder taken from reference TRBV15 and TRBJ1-3, is DAMVIQNPRYQVTQFGKPVTLSCSQTLNHNVMYWYQQKSSQAPKLLFHYYDKDFNNEADTPDNFQSRRPNTSFCFLDIRSPGLGDTAMYLCATSRGAAGGLSGNTIYFGEGSWLTVV.

This chain links TRBV7-9 with TRBJ2-3; TRBD1 matches at 9 bases. There are 17 residues in the CDR3. Germline V CDR1 and CDR2: SEHNR, FQNEAQ (reference sequence). The V gene end was trimmed by 0 bases and the J gene end by 0 bases; junction bases not matched to a gene: 4. CDR3 in DNA: TGTGCCAGCAGCTTAGCGGGACAGGGTGGGAGCACAGATACGCAGTATTTT. It encodes CASSLAGQGGSTDTQYF.

The J gene is TRBJ2-1, the V gene TRBV7-2; D might be TRBD1 (5 bases). The CDR3 is made up of 14 amino acids. The V gene lost 3 bases and the J gene lost 3 bases, with 9 bases spanning the gap. Germline loops: CDR1 SGHTA, CDR2 FQGNSA. The DNA for the CDR3 is TGTGCCAGCAGCTTCCAGACAGACTACAATGAGCAGTTCTTC. Translation gives CASSFQTDYNEQFF.

The chain is built from TRBV12-3 or TRBV12-4 and TRBJ1-1; 7 nucleotides match TRBD1. CDR3 length equals 13 residues. The ends lost 6 bases at V and 4 bases at J; junction bases unmatched: 5. The CDR3 DNA sequence: TGTGCCAGCAGCCAGGGGGATGGCACTGAAGCTTTCTTT. Translation: CASSQGDGTEAFF.

The V and J genes are TRBV10-3 and TRBJ2-3, with no clear D. The CDR3 runs to 13 residues. Trimming pared 4 bases from V and 2 bases from J, leaving 7 bases between. Germline V gene lookup returns CDR1 ENHRY and CDR2 SYGVKD. For the CDR3, the DNA is TGTGCCATCAGTGTGGCAGTCACAGATACGCAGTATTTT. It encodes CAISVAVTDTQYF.